One sample yielded the 15 T cell receptor beta chains listed below, sequenced in a study of metastatic and nonmetastatic thyroid tumors. No patient received treatment before thyroid surgery. TCRdb reanalyzed the PCR reads via MiXCR. The sample lists around 17,000 clones, about 27% occurring once. The material sequenced was tumor tissue. These receptors came from a female donor with papillary thyroid cancer or a benign thyroid nodule (not recorded which). Some clones in this sample may be carry-over from other donors' samples.

This clone was picked up many times. This specimen includes other DNA sequences encoding the same CDR3. The gene calls are TRBV19 and TRBJ2-7; 10 nucleotides agree with TRBD2. This CDR3 is built from 15 residues. CDR1 and CDR2 (germline): LNHDA, SQIVND (reference sequence). Unmatched junction bases numbered 5, after V lost 5 bases and J lost 1 base. The CDR3 DNA reads TGTGCCAGTAGTTCCAGGACTAGCGGTTCCTACGAGCAGTACTTC. Residues: CASSSRTSGSYEQYF. Full variable domain (remainder filled in from reference TRBV19 and TRBJ2-7): DGGITQSPKYLFRKEGQNVTLSCEQNLNHDAMYWYRQDPGQGLRLIYYSQIVNDFQKGDIAEGYSVSREKKESFPLTVTSAQKNPTAFYLCASSSRTSGSYEQYFGPGTRLTVT.

This clone has only a few counts. The chain combines TRBV7-2 with TRBJ2-7; D is possibly TRBD2 (6 bases). The V gene's germline CDR1 is SGHTA and CDR2 FQGNSA. The V and J ends lost 5 bases and 0 bases respectively, with 14 bases between them. The CDR3 contains 15 residues. The CDR3 nucleotides are TGTGCCAGCAGCGTATCTAGCGCCAGCTCCTACGAGCAGTACTTC. Protein sequence: CASSVSSASSYEQYF.

The chain recombines TRBV6-2 or TRBV6-3 with TRBJ2-7; 10 bases agree with TRBD1. V trimming: 2 bases; J trimming: 3 bases; junction bases outside the gene matches: 7. Germline loops: CDR1 MNHEY, CDR2 SVGEGT. The CDR3 is made up of 16 amino acids. CDR3 amino acids: CASSYAVRTGGYEQYF. The CDR3 region has the DNA TGTGCCAGCAGTTACGCGGTCCGGACAGGGGGCTACGAGCAGTACTTC.

Ten or more counts support this clone. The V call is TRBV24-1, the J call TRBJ2-3, with 8 bases identical to TRBD2. Losses at the gene ends were 3 bases for V and 4 bases for J; bases not matched to a gene: 8. The CDR3 runs 16 residues. Germline V gene lookup returns CDR1 KGHDR and CDR2 SFDVKD. The CDR3 DNA reads as TGTGCCACCAGTGATATCAGCGGGAGCGACGCAGATACGCAGTATTTT. Its translation is CATSDISGSDADTQYF.

This clone was found many times. This sequence joins TRBV4-3 and TRBJ2-1, with 8 positions matching TRBD2. The trim removed 0 bases at V and 6 bases at J, leaving 7 bases unmatched. The CDR3 is 16 amino acids. Germline loops: CDR1 LGHNA, CDR2 YSLEER. The CDR3 DNA reads as TGCGCCAGCAGCCAAGATCGAACTAGCGGTCGCAATGAGCAGTTCTTC. The encoded protein is CASSQDRTSGRNEQFF.

The sample holds a few counts of this clone. The gene calls are TRBV7-9 and TRBJ1-1; 10 nucleotides agree with TRBD1. V lost 5 bases, J lost 4 bases, and 7 bases stayed unmatched. Germline loops: CDR1 SEHNR, CDR2 FQNEAQ (reference sequence). The CDR3 loop spans 15 amino acids. CDR3 protein: CASSGRQGARTEAFF. In nucleotides, the CDR3 is TGTGCCAGCAGCGGACGACAGGGGGCGCGCACTGAAGCTTTCTTT.

V gene TRBV6-2 or TRBV6-3 combines with J gene TRBJ1-1; D gene uncertain. This CDR3 is built from 13 residues. Germline-derived CDR1 and CDR2 are MNHEY and SVGEGT. V gave up 0 bases and J gave up 8 bases, with 10 bases separating them. The CDR3 loop is CASSYSGLAEAFF. Written as DNA, the CDR3 is TGTGCCAGCAGTTACTCAGGTCTCGCCGAAGCTTTCTTT.

The chain uses TRBV3-1 and TRBJ2-7; 7 nucleotides agree with TRBD1. With V trimmed by 5 bases and J by 4 bases, 8 bases remained unmatched. The germline V gene has CDR1 LGHDT and CDR2 YNNKEL (reference sequence). CDR3 length: 14 amino acids. Here the CDR3 DNA reads TGTGCCAGCAGCGGACGACAGGGACCTTACGAGCAGTACTTC. Its protein is CASSGRQGPYEQYF.

Judged by abundance, this clone is medium-sized. The gene calls are TRBV4-3 and TRBJ2-5; 7 nucleotides align to TRBD2. The CDR3 totals 18 residues. The trim removed 0 bases at V and 1 base at J, leaving 11 bases unmatched. Germline CDR1 reads LGHNA; CDR2 reads YSLEER. The DNA of the CDR3 is TGCGCCAGCAGCCAAGATTATCGGACTAGTCTGGGCCAAGAGACCCAGTACTTC. This sequence encodes CASSQDYRTSLGQETQYF.

The rearrangement uses TRBV11-1 and TRBJ1-1; no firm D call. The CDR3 totals 17 residues. Trimming left V 1 base short and J 1 base short, with 16 bases between. The germline V gene encodes CDR1 SGHAT and CDR2 FQDESV (reference sequence). CDR3 amino acids: CASSLGVLEGENTEAFF. In DNA, the CDR3 is TGTGCCAGCAGCTTAGGGGTGCTTGAGGGCGAGAACACTGAAGCTTTCTTT.

V and J are TRBV29-1 and TRBJ1-2, with D possibly being TRBD1 (6 bases). The ends were cut back, 2 bases at V and 5 bases at J, with 12 bases in the middle. The germline CDR1 and CDR2 sequences are SQVTM and ANQGSEA. This CDR3 is built from 13 residues. CDR3 sequence (DNA): TGCAGCGTTGAAAGGACAGTGGTATATGGCTACACCTTC. As protein: CSVERTVVYGYTF. Together with reference TRBV29-1 and TRBJ1-2, the CDR3 gives the full variable domain: SAVISQKPSRDICQRGTSLTIQCQVDSQVTMMFWYRQQPGQSLTLIATANQGSEATYESGFVIDKFPISRPNLTFSTLTVSNMSPEDSSIYLCSVERTVVYGYTFGSGTRLTVV.

In its sample, this clone ranks as medium-sized (0.01 to 0.1%). V gene TRBV2 combines with J gene TRBJ2-7, with unresolved D. CDR1 is SNHLY and CDR2 is FYNNEI in the germline V gene. This CDR3 spans 13 amino acids. Trimming left V 7 bases short and J 3 bases short, with 13 bases between. The chain's CDR3 is CASMTRGNYEQYF. Written as DNA, the CDR3 is TGTGCCAGCATGACTCGAGGAAACTACGAGCAGTACTTC.

This clone was found many times. This chain uses TRBV19 with TRBJ2-1; 9 positions agree with TRBD2. In germline, CDR1 is LNHDA, CDR2 SQIVND (reference sequence). Trimming took 4 bases from V and 2 from J; bases not matched to a gene: 12. The CDR3 has 18 residues. CDR3 residues: CASSNAPLAGTTYNEQFF. CDR3 DNA sequence: TGTGCCAGTAGTAACGCTCCGCTAGCGGGAACTACCTACAATGAGCAGTTCTTC.

The chain joins TRBV11-2 to TRBJ2-2, with 7 bases aligning to TRBD1. V lost 2 bases, J lost 2 bases, and 8 bases stayed unmatched. CDR3 length: 17 amino acids. From germline, CDR1 is SGHAT and CDR2 FQNNGV. CDR3 sequence: CASSLLRGGLNTGELFF. DNA for the CDR3: TGTGCCAGCAGCTTATTGCGAGGGGGCCTTAACACCGGGGAGCTGTTTTTT.

This clone was seen just once. This may stem from a read error, because a much larger clone lies one nucleotide away. The V call is TRBV5-4, the J call TRBJ2-1; D gene uncertain. Trimming removed 4 bases from V and 3 bases from J, with 8 bases in between. The CDR3 contains 13 residues. Germline V gene data show CDR1 as SGHNT and CDR2 as YYREEE (reference sequence). Here the CDR3 DNA reads TGTGCCAGCAGCATTGGGATCTACAATGAGCAGTTCTTC. Translated, it gives CASSIGIYNEQFF. The full variable domain, rest sourced from reference TRBV5-4 and TRBJ2-1, is ETGVTQSPTHLIKTRGQQVTLRCSSQSGHNTVSWYQQALGQGPQFIFQYYREEENGRGNFPPRFSGLQFPNYSSELNVNALELDDSALYLCASSIGIYNEQFFGPGTRLTVL.